Listed below are T cell receptor beta chains from one sample, sequenced in a study of OX40 agonist ivuxolimab in advanced cancers. Generated by immunoSEQ multiplex PCR, the TCRdb table keeps only in-frame clones and is missing some. The sample lists 80,000 to 95,000 clones; approximately 91% were seen once. The source material was CD4+ or CD8+ T cells sorted from blood, sampled in a trial of the OX40 agonist ivuxolimab. These receptors all come from an adult with an advanced solid tumor such as melanoma, head and neck, liver or kidney cancer. The CDR3 runs from the conserved cysteine through the conserved F or W. D genes are given only for firm matches. The size of a clone is reported for some rows only, either as once, few or many, or as a class for expanded clones.

size	V	J	D	DNA	CDR3
-	TRBV4-2	TRBJ1-4	-	TGTGCCAGCAGCCCCGGGGGGCAGGGGAATGAAAAACTGTTTTTT	CASSPGGQGNEKLFF
-	TRBV7-2	TRBJ2-3	-	TGTGCCAGCAGCCAAGACGGCGGAAGCACAGATACGCAGTATTTT	CASSQDGGSTDTQYF
once	TRBV5-8	TRBJ1-5	-	TGTGCCAGCAGCTTGGCGGGGGGGAGCAATCAGCCCCAGCATTTT	CASSLAGGSNQPQHF
-	TRBV5-1	TRBJ1-3	-	TGCGCCAGCAGCTTGGCCCTTCCTGGGGGGGCTGGAAACACCATATATTTT	CASSLALPGGAGNTIYF
-	TRBV7-2	TRBJ1-5	-	TGTGCCAGCAGCCAAAGCTACAATCAGCCCCAGCATTTT	CASSQSYNQPQHF
-	TRBV27	TRBJ2-5	TRBD2	TGTGCCAGCAGTTCGACTAGCGGGGAAGAGACCCAGTACTTC	CASSSTSGEETQYF
-	TRBV5-4	TRBJ2-5	TRBD1	TGTGCCAGCAGCCCGTTCAGACAGGGGGGTAAAGAGACCCAGTACTTC	CASSPFRQGGKETQYF
-	TRBV5-1	TRBJ2-5	-	TGCGCCAGCAGCACAACAGGGGGCGGGAGGGACTTC	CASSTTGGGRDF
-	TRBV2	TRBJ2-1	-	TGTGCCAGCAGTCCGGGAGTCATAGAGCAGTTCTTC	CASSPGVIEQFF
-	TRBV6-5	TRBJ2-1	-	TGTGCCAGCAGTTACGCCTCAGGTTCCTACAATGAGCAGTTCTTC	CASSYASGSYNEQFF
-	TRBV27	TRBJ2-3	-	TGTGCCAGCAGTAATTTTCGAGATACGCAGTATTTT	CASSNFRDTQYF
-	TRBV2	TRBJ2-2	TRBD1	TGTGCCAGCAAAAACAGGGGCTCGAACACCGGGGAGCTGTTTTTT	CASKNRGSNTGELFF
-	TRBV30	TRBJ1-3	-	TGTGCCCACCCGTCGGGAGGGCCTGGAAACACCATATATTTT	CAHPSGGPGNTIYF
-	TRBV5-1	TRBJ2-3	-	TGCGCCAGCAGCTTCAAAGGGCCCACAGATACGCAGTATTTT	CASSFKGPTDTQYF
few	TRBV7-2	TRBJ1-3	TRBD1	TGTGCCAGCAGCGGGCAGACAGGGGAAGTTGGAAACACCATATATTTT	CASSGQTGEVGNTIYF
-	TRBV27	TRBJ2-5	TRBD1	TGTGCCAGCAGTTTCCATTGGACAGGGGGGGAGACCCAGTACTTC	CASSFHWTGGETQYF
-	TRBV29-1	TRBJ2-3	TRBD2	TGCAGCGTTGACAGCATAGCGGGGGGCCGCACAGATACGCAGTATTTT	CSVDSIAGGRTDTQYF